This T cell receptor beta chain stems from a study of shared clonotypes between healthy human individuals. Measured with immunoSEQ multiplex PCR; TCRdb has only the in-frame clones, and not every one. Seen here are some 690,000 clones, about 90% observed once, and the top ten hold about 33%. Looked up from germline, CDR1 is LNHNV and CDR2 is YYDKDF (reference sequence). Trimming stripped 5 bases from V and 1 base from J, with 12 bases between. CDR3 length: 15 residues. The material sequenced was memory CD8+ T cells from PBMCs. Sample subset: CD45RO+ cells pooled with CCR7-negative TemRA cells. The source of this sequence is a man in his late teens or twenties in good health. Some clones in this sample may be carry-over from other donors' samples. The chain is built from TRBV15 and TRBJ1-5; D is unresolved. CDR3 residues: CATSGLRASNQPQHF. The CDR3 nucleotides read TGTGCCACCAGCGGGCTAAGGGCCAGCAATCAGCCCCAGCATTTT.